The sample holds one count of the clone carrying this T cell receptor beta chain. These data come from a study of blood T cell repertoires in COVID-19. The CDR3 totals 16 residues. CDR1 is SGHRS, CDR2 YFSETQ, per germline. V lost 2 bases and J lost 11; bases outside the gene matches: 12. Per the original data handling: Counts of nucleated cells, estimated from reference gene primer amplification, were obtained. The protocol was immunoSEQ multiplex PCR, while the TCRdb copy is restricted to in-frame clones and leaves out a portion. V and J calls and clone size are as listed in that table; D and trimming were resolved from the DNA. Of under 60,000 clones listed, more than 90% are singletons.

The source of this sequence is a man aged 45-60 years with active COVID-19. The sequencing sample was made of peripheral blood. The chain combines TRBV5-1 with TRBJ2-3, with 12 bases that match TRBD2. The CDR3 here is CASSFLAGGPSIEQYF. Here the CDR3 DNA reads TGCGCCAGCAGCTTTCTAGCGGGAGGGCCCTCGATAGAGCAGTATTTT.